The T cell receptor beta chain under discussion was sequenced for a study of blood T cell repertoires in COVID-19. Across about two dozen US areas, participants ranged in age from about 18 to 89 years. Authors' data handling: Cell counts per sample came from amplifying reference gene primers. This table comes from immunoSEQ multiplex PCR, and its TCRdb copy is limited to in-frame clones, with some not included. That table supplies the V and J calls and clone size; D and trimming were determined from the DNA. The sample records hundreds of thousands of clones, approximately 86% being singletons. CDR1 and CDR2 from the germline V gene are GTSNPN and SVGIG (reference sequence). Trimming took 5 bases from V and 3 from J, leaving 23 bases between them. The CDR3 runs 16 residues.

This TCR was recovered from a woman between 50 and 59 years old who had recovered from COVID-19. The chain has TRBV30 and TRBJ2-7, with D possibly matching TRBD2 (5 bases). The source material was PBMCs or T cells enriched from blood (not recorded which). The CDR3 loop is CAWRPEGIGWGYEQYF. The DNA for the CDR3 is TGTGCCTGGCGCCCTGAGGGAATCGGGTGGGGCTACGAGCAGTACTTC.